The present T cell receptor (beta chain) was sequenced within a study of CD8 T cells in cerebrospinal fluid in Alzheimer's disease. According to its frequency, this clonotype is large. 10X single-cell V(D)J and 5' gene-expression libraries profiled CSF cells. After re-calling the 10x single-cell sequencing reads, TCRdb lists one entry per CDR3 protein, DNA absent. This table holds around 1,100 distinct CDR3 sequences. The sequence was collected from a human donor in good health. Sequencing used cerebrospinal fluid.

This CDR3 is CASSQGPPANQPQHF. The V and J genes are TRBV6-1 and TRBJ1-5. This CDR3 has 15 amino acids. Germline V gene sequence: CDR1 MNHNS, CDR2 SASEGT.